This TCR beta chain was sequenced during a study of naive and memory T cell subsets. Study-level points and caveats: Especially in CD8 cells, naive repertoires contained a few larger clonotypes, possibly CD45RA-re-expressing memory cells.

Both TRBC1 and TRBC2 were covered by a beta constant-region primer of two equimolar oligonucleotides. Four rounds of PCR amplified the ligated cDNA using nested alpha and beta constant-region primers plus SP2. MiXCR, run by TCRdb on the UMI-ligation and nested PCR reads, gives a single entry per CDR3 protein. The data hold around 83,000 distinct CDR3 sequences, with over 9% observed a single time. The CDR3 totals 14 residues. With V trimmed by 6 bases and J by 0 bases, 3 bases remained unmatched. CDR1 and CDR2 from the germline V gene are LNHDA and SQIVND (reference sequence). This clonotype was detected many times. Its antigen remains unidentified. Four subsets defined by CD45RA and CD27 were sorted after CD3, CD4, CD8 and live/dead staining.

This sequence was found in a human donor in good health. Sequenced input: naive CD4+ T cells from blood. V gene TRBV19 combines with J gene TRBJ2-5; 8 bases are shared with TRBD2. CDR3 protein: CASRKAGDQETQYF. The CDR3 nucleotides read TGTGCCAGTAGGAAAGCGGGGGACCAAGAGACCCAGTACTTC.